This T cell receptor beta chain was retrieved from a study of shared clonotypes between healthy human individuals. Study-level background: Three plates each covered CD4 naive and memory; CD8 naive two, CD8 memory one.

CDR1 and CDR2 from the germline V gene are SNHLY and FYNNEI. V lost 8 bases and J lost 2, with 14 bases in between. The CDR3 is 14 amino acids. Clones were read by immunoSEQ multiplex PCR, and TCRdb kept only the in-frame ones, dropping some. The sample carries fewer than 1.4 million clones, more than 75% recorded once. The TCR was taken from a man aged 18 to 29 in good health. Some clones in this sample may be carry-over from other donors' samples. What was sequenced was memory CD4+ T cells from PBMCs. Sample subset: CD45RA-negative fraction. The chain combines TRBV2 with TRBJ2-3; D is undetermined. CDR3 protein: CASGRAVDTDTQYF. CDR3 DNA: TGTGCCAGCGGTAGGGCAGTAGACACAGATACGCAGTATTTT.